The clone carrying this TCR beta chain came up many times. The sample comes from a study of T cells of healthy individuals. TCRdb reanalysed the 5' RACE reads using MiXCR and keeps one entry per CDR3 protein. The table has around 98,000 distinct CDR3 sequences, 15% to 20% seen once. This CDR3 comprises 15 residues. Germline CDR1 is MGHRA and CDR2 is YSYEKL. V dropped 0 bases and J dropped 5 bases, with 10 bases sitting between them. The chain has TRBV4-1 and TRBJ1-4; D uncertain. This clonotype was obtained from a human donor in good health. The CDR3 DNA is TGCGCCAGCAGCCAAGAGGCAAAAGACAATGAAAAACTGTTTTTT. It translates to CASSQEAKDNEKLFF.